The 2 T cell receptor beta chains below were found in one sample sequenced in a study of T cells in Graves' hyperthyroidism and ophthalmopathy (dated by TCRdb to about 2019). The library was built by means of multiplex PCR. Sequencing used an Illumina HiSeq 2000. TCR beta CDR3 regions were amplified from RNA transcripts. For the first round of RT-PCR on the TCR CDR3, the HTBI primer set was used together with the Qiagen OneStep RT-PCR kit. TCRdb applied fastp at Q25 and MiXCR to the public reads, then kept only in-frame beta chains. Duplicate CDR3 protein sequences are folded into a single record with the most common DNA and genes. Recorded for this sample are 200,000 to 250,000 distinct CDR3 sequences; about 15% of them occurred a single time. 50% of the sample comes from the top ten. The sequencing sample was made of blood. Receptors were obtained from a man between 45 and 60 years old with Graves' hyperthyroidism.

This clonotype was recorded many times. The V gene is TRBV19, the J gene TRBJ2-7, with no clear D. V was cut by 3 bases and J by 2 bases, with 14 bases left in between. Germline lookup yields CDR1 LNHDA and CDR2 SQIVND (reference sequence). The CDR3 has 15 residues. The CDR3 protein is CASSMSPDPTYEQYF. The CDR3 bases are TGTGCCAGTAGTATGTCTCCGGACCCCACCTACGAGCAGTACTTC.

This clonotype has a count of ten or more. In DNA form, the CDR3 reads TGTGCCAGCAGCTTAGATTACAGGGTGGGGCAGCCCCAGCATTTT. Translated: CASSLDYRVGQPQHF. The rearrangement links TRBV11-2 to TRBJ1-5; D may be TRBD1 (6 bases). Per the germline V gene, CDR1 is SGHAT and CDR2 is FQNNGV. The germline V and J ends were trimmed by 0 bases and 7 bases, with 13 bases remaining between them. CDR3 length: 15 residues.